This entry lists 32 T cell receptor beta chains sequenced from one sample in a study of tumor and adjacent non-tumor tissue in lung cancer. This sample's RNA came from whole unsorted tissue. The normal lung tissue was taken more than 3 cm from the tumor edge. A modified ARM-PCR protocol with three rounds of nested PCR amplified TCRbeta. TCRdb reanalysed the multiplex PCR reads using MiXCR and keeps one entry per CDR3 protein. The repertoire holds 80,000 to 100,000 distinct CDR3 sequences, with about 80% as singletons. Sequenced input: distant non-tumor lung tissue. Receptors originate from a man aged 60 to 75 with small cell lung cancer.

This clonotype turned up a few times. The chain is built from TRBV19 and TRBJ1-5, with D tentatively TRBD1 (5 bases). CDR1 and CDR2 (germline): LNHDA, SQIVND (reference sequence). CDR3 length: 19 residues. V was pared by 1 base and J by 3 bases, with 22 bases between. This CDR3 is CASSIVGAGIPPTNQPQHF. The CDR3 nucleotides are TGTGCCAGTAGTATAGTTGGGGCAGGGATCCCCCCAACCAATCAGCCCCAGCATTTT.

Regarding this clonotype: Because it lacks the conserved phenylalanine or tryptophan at the end, this CDR3 is likely a read error. This chain links TRBV11-2 with TRBJ2-1, with D perhaps being TRBD1 or TRBD2 (5 bases each). The DNA end favors TRBJ2-7, so the J call may be wrong. The germline V gene has CDR1 SGHAT and CDR2 FQNNGV. The CDR3 has 14 residues. The CDR3 is CASQKRQGDKTQYY. Here the CDR3 DNA reads TGTGCCAGCCAGAAGCGGCAGGGCGACAAGACGCAGTACTAC.

The count of this clonotype is one. The missing conserved phenylalanine or tryptophan at the end of this CDR3 makes a read error likely. This sequence joins TRBV6-5 and TRBJ1-2; 7 bases map to TRBD1. CDR3 size: 14 residues. The germline gives CDR1 MNHEY, CDR2 SVGAGI. CDR3 bases: TGTGTCAGCAGGGATACAGGGGTGGGGTATGGCTACACCGTC. It yields the protein CVSRDTGVGYGYTV.

There are many counts of this clonotype. The chain is built from TRBV6-1 and TRBJ1-5, with no clear D. Trimming took 5 bases from V and 4 from J, leaving 15 bases between them. CDR3 length: 15 amino acids. Germline V gene lookup returns CDR1 MNHNS and CDR2 SASEGT. CDR3 protein: CASSTWKGKNQPQHF. For the CDR3, the DNA is TGTGCCAGCAGTACTTGGAAGGGCAAGAATCAGCCCCAGCATTTT.

By share, this clonotype counts as medium-sized (0.01 to 0.1%). CDR3 amino acids: CASSRLGGVGELFF. In nucleotides, the CDR3 is TGTGCCAGCAGCCGGTTGGGCGGGGTCGGGGAGCTGTTTTTT. The rearrangement uses TRBV11-2 and TRBJ2-2; the D gene is possibly TRBD2 (6 bases). Germline CDR1 is SGHAT and CDR2 is FQNNGV. CDR3 size: 14 residues. Trimming left V 5 bases short and J 7 bases short, with 14 bases between. Complete variable domain (other parts from reference TRBV11-2 and TRBJ2-2): EAGVAQSPRYKIIEKRQSVAFWCNPISGHATLYWYQQILGQGPKLLIQFQNNGVVDDSQLPKDRFSAERLKGVDSTLKIQPAKLEDSAVYLCASSRLGGVGELFFGEGSRLTVL.

For this clonotype: An end of the junction does not agree with germline; a read error may underlie this. The genes are TRBV29-1 and TRBJ2-3; tentative D call: TRBD2 (5 bases). This CDR3 contains 14 residues. CDR1 is SQVTM, CDR2 ANQGSEA, per germline. CDR3 nucleotide sequence: TGTAGCGTTATTGGGGTGGCAGGTGGAGATACGCAGTATTTT. As protein: CSVIGVAGGDTQYF.

With respect to this clonotype: The junction shows a germline mismatch at one end, possibly a read error. The chain is built from TRBV12-3 or TRBV12-4 and TRBJ2-2; 8 bases are a match to TRBD2. This CDR3 region has 15 residues. CDR3 in amino acids: CASSPGTRASGELFF. The CDR3 DNA follows: TGCGCCAGCAGTCCCGGGACTAGGGCGTCCGGGGAGCTGTTTTTT.

The chain joins TRBV4-1 to TRBJ2-1, with no clear D. The CDR3 contains 14 residues. Germline CDR1 reads MGHRA; CDR2 reads YSYEKL. Trimming cost V 0 bases and J 10 bases, with 13 bases left between them. The CDR3 nucleotides are TGCGCCAGCAGCCAAGACGCTACCGTCGGGGAGCAGTTCTTC. Translation: CASSQDATVGEQFF.

Turning to this clonotype: One junction end does not reproduce the germline sequence, and a read error may be involved. This rearrangement joins TRBV12-3 or TRBV12-4 to TRBJ1-2, with D maybe TRBD1 (6 bases). The CDR3 has 13 amino acids. This CDR3 reads CTSSLVAGVDYTF. DNA of the CDR3: TGTACCAGCAGTTTGGTGGCAGGGGTTGACTACACCTTC.

V is TRBV12-3 or TRBV12-4 and J is TRBJ2-2, with 11 bases fitting TRBD1. This CDR3 has 15 residues. V lost 7 bases and J lost 5; bases outside the gene matches: 6. The CDR3 here is CASKGTGGNTGELFF. DNA of the CDR3: TGTGCCAGCAAGGGGACAGGGGGTAATACCGGGGAGCTGTTTTTT.

Comments on this clonotype: The junction departs from germline at one end; a sequencing error may be responsible. This chain uses TRBV7-8 with TRBJ2-7, with 7 positions matching TRBD1. CDR3 length: 13 residues. Germline loops: CDR1 SGHVS, CDR2 FQNEAQ. The CDR3, as DNA: TGTGCCAGCAATTTCGTCGGACAGGTAGGGCAGCACTTC. It encodes CASNFVGQVGQHF.

At least ten counts were recorded for this clonotype. The rearrangement uses TRBV6-1 and TRBJ1-5; D may be TRBD1 (5 bases). The CDR3 covers 17 residues. Germline V lookup: CDR1 MNHNS, CDR2 SASEGT. The V and J ends lost 1 base and 4 bases respectively, with 17 bases between them. CDR3 DNA sequence: TGTGCCAGCAGTGAAGGGGTTAGGGGAATCTCTAATCAGCCCCAGCATTTT. Its translation: CASSEGVRGISNQPQHF.

In its sample, this clonotype was seen once. Sequence at one end of the junction differs from germline and may be a read error. This chain joins TRBV12-3 or TRBV12-4 and TRBJ2-2; TRBD1 matches at 7 bases. This CDR3 contains 15 residues. The CDR3 DNA follows: TGTACCAACAGTTTCTCTGGGACAGACACCAGGGAGCTGTTTTTT. It yields the protein CTNSFSGTDTRELFF.

On this clonotype: A junction boundary mismatches the germline segment, possibly from a read error. The chain recombines TRBV6-5 with TRBJ2-1, with a tentative D call TRBD2 (6 bases). Looked up from germline, CDR1 is MNHEY and CDR2 is SVGAGI. This CDR3 has 15 amino acids. CDR3 bases: TGTGCCAGCAGTTACTCCGGGGGAGTGGGTAATGAGCTGTCCTTC. Its protein product is CASSYSGGVGNELSF.

To note about this clonotype: Possible read error: a much larger clone is one base away. J is TRBJ2-5 and V is TRBV12-3 or TRBV12-4, with 16 positions matching TRBD2. The CDR3 covers 21 residues. V gave up 6 bases and J gave up 4 bases; unmatched junction bases: 20. CDR3 sequence: CASSRSGLAGGRGPKIETQYF. In nucleotides, the CDR3 is TGTGCCAGCAGCCGCTCGGGACTAGCGGGAGGGAGGGGCCCGAAGATAGAGACCCAGTACTTC.

The V call is TRBV12-3 or TRBV12-4, the J call TRBJ1-4; no reliable D call. This CDR3 contains 14 residues. Trimming stripped 4 bases from V and 7 bases from J, with 13 bases between. The CDR3 spells CASSYSGRGEKLFF. The DNA for the CDR3 is TGTGCCAGCAGTTATTCGGGCCGTGGTGAAAAACTGTTTTTT.

The chain employs TRBV4-1 and TRBJ2-5; 7 bases agree with TRBD1. This CDR3 has 16 residues. V shed 5 bases and J 5 bases; nucleotides not matched to a gene: 14. Germline V gives CDR1 MGHRA, CDR2 YSYEKL. CDR3 sequence reads: CASSITSGTVHETQYF. The CDR3 DNA is TGCGCCAGCAGCATAACCTCCGGGACAGTCCATGAGACCCAGTACTTC.

A remark on this clonotype: One end of the junction does not line up with germline, which may come from a read error. CDR3 region: CASSYSGGTYVYTF. The CDR3 DNA is TGTGCCAGCAGTTACTCAGGAGGGACCTATGTCTACACCTTC. The chain combines TRBV6-5 with TRBJ1-2; weak D call: TRBD1 (5 bases). The CDR3 length is 14 residues. Germline assignment: CDR1 MNHEY and CDR2 SVGAGI.

Of note for this clonotype: Since no conserved phenylalanine or tryptophan closes the CDR3, a read error is the likely cause. CDR3: CAISLMTAQSSYNEQFY. The CDR3 region has the DNA TGTGCCATCAGCTTAATGACAGCCCAGAGCTCCTACAATGAGCAGTTCTAC. The gene calls are TRBV11-2 and TRBJ2-1; D is perhaps TRBD1 (5 bases). This CDR3 spans 17 amino acids. Germline lookup yields CDR1 SGHAT and CDR2 FQNNGV.

As concerns this clonotype: A junction end diverges from the germline sequence, so it may reflect a read error. V is TRBV11-1 and J is TRBJ2-1; D unresolved. Looked up from germline, CDR1 is SGHAT and CDR2 is FQDESV (reference sequence). CDR3 size: 15 residues. CDR3 sequence (DNA): TGTGTCAGCAGCTTAGTGGCGGCATCCTACAATGAACAGTTCTTC. This translates into CVSSLVAASYNEQFF.

A note on this clonotype: It is likely a read error, because the conserved phenylalanine at the end of the CDR3 is missing. CDR3 in DNA: TGCTGTGATAGAGACCCTAAGGAGACTGAGCAGTTCTCC. It is translated as CCDRDPKETEQFS. V usage is TRBV20-1 and J usage is TRBJ2-1; no reliable D call. The CDR3 extends over 13 amino acids. From germline, CDR1 is DFQATT and CDR2 SNEGSKA (reference sequence).

This clonotype was detected a few times. Relative to the germline gene, one junction end is altered; a read error may explain this. The CDR3 DNA follows: TGTGTCAGCAGTCGTCTCGGGCGGGACCCCTACGAGCAGTACTTC. It is translated as CVSSRLGRDPYEQYF. The V call is TRBV12-3 or TRBV12-4, the J call TRBJ2-7; D may be TRBD2 (6 bases). The CDR3 sequence is 15 residues long.

The chain has TRBV29-1 and TRBJ2-7; D may be TRBD1 or TRBD2 (5 bases each). Looked up from germline, CDR1 is SQVTM and CDR2 is ANQGSEA. The CDR3 is 14 amino acids. The CDR3 nucleotides are TGCATCGATTCCAGGGACCCGCACTCCTACGAGCAGTACGTC. Translated: CIDSRDPHSYEQYV.

The DNA for the CDR3 is TGTGCCAACCAAGATCTGAGGGCCAATACCGGGGAGCTGTTTTTT. It yields the protein CANQDLRANTGELFF. The chain recombines TRBV4-2 with TRBJ2-2; a weak D match, TRBD2 (5 bases). Looked up from germline, CDR1 is LGHNA and CDR2 is YNFKEQ. CDR3 size: 15 residues. V was shortened by 10 bases and J by 5 bases, with 20 bases between the two germline ends.

V is TRBV20-1 and J is TRBJ2-7; 7 bases fit TRBD2. Germline-derived CDR1 and CDR2 are DFQATT and SNEGSKA (reference sequence). Unmatched junction bases numbered 38, after V lost 2 bases and J lost 7 bases. The CDR3 is 23 amino acids. The CDR3 reads CSARNGPLPLLAPILRRRYEQYV. Written as DNA, the CDR3 is TGCAGTGCTAGAAATGGTCCCCTCCCCCTACTAGCGCCTATACTTCGGAGACGGTATGAGCAGTACGTC.

Of note for this clonotype: A much more abundant neighbour one base away suggests this may be a read error. The gene calls are TRBV10-2 and TRBJ1-5; D unresolved. The J call may be faulty, since TRBJ2-3 better matches the DNA end. Germline V CDR1 and CDR2: WSHSY, SAAADI. The CDR3 runs 14 residues. For the CDR3, the DNA is TGCGCCAGCAATAATTGGGGTTTCAATCAGCCCCAGTATTTT. Translating gives CASNNWGFNQPQYF.

At least ten counts were recorded for this clonotype. The chain carries TRBV30 and TRBJ1-5; 7 bases line up with TRBD1. Germline V gene sequence: CDR1 GTSNPN, CDR2 SVGIG (reference sequence). CDR3 length: 14 residues. J lost 6 bases, V lost 1 base, and 6 bases had no gene match. The CDR3 DNA sequence: TGTGCCTGGAGTGGAGGGGGCGAAGGTCAGCCCCAGCATTTT. Translation: CAWSGGGEGQPQHF.

This clonotype was seen a handful of times. V is TRBV7-3 and J is TRBJ2-3; D not resolved. The V gene lost 0 bases and the J gene lost 1 base, with 5 bases spanning the gap. CDR3 length: 14 residues. Germline V lookup: CDR1 SGHTA, CDR2 FQGTGA. Here the CDR3 reads CASSLTGGTDTQYF. The CDR3 DNA reads TGTGCCAGCAGCTTAACGGGCGGCACAGATACGCAGTATTTT.

This clonotype has at least ten counts. V is TRBV5-4 and J is TRBJ1-5; D is ambiguous. This CDR3 contains 14 residues. V was pared by 0 bases and J by 4 bases, with 8 bases between. The germline V gene encodes CDR1 SGHNT and CDR2 YYREEE (reference sequence). The CDR3 bases are TGTGCCAGCAGCTTGGCAGGTACTAATCAGCCCCAGCATTTT. It translates to CASSLAGTNQPQHF.

The rearrangement uses TRBV11-2 and TRBJ2-7, with a weak D call TRBD1 (6 bases). The V and J ends lost 0 bases and 10 bases respectively, with 16 bases between them. Germline lookup yields CDR1 SGHAT and CDR2 FQNNGV. The CDR3 extends over 14 amino acids. The CDR3 DNA follows: TGTGCCAGCAGCTTAGAGGCAGGGGCTGGGGATCAGTACTTC. Protein sequence: CASSLEAGAGDQYF.

With regard to this clonotype: The junction shows a germline mismatch at one end, possibly a read error. V gene TRBV29-1 combines with J gene TRBJ1-1; D possibly corresponds to TRBD1 (6 bases). The germline gives CDR1 SQVTM, CDR2 ANQGSEA. The CDR3 spans 13 residues. As DNA, the CDR3 is TGCATCGTTAGGACAGCATACTACACCGAAGCTTTCTTT. It translates to CIVRTAYYTEAFF. The complete variable domain, with remaining parts taken from reference TRBV29-1 and TRBJ1-1, reads SAVISQKPSRDICQRGTSLTIQCQVDSQVTMMFWYRQQPGQSLTLIATANQGSEATYESGFVIDKFPISRPNLTFSTLTVSNMSPEDSSIYLCIVRTAYYTEAFFGQGTRLTVV.

As regards this clonotype: An end of the junction differs from the germline gene, which may be a read error. The CDR3 here is CDSSYYRTQETHYF. The CDR3 nucleotides are TGTGACAGCAGTTACTACAGGACCCAAGAGACCCATTACTTC. The rearrangement links TRBV6-2 or TRBV6-3 to TRBJ2-5, with D possibly being TRBD1 (5 bases). There are 14 residues in the CDR3. CDR1 and CDR2 (germline): MNHEY, SVGEGT.